The rows below give T cell receptor beta chains drawn from one sample of a study of molecular identifiers for immune sequencing clone quantification. TCRdb ran MiXCR on the PCR reads and lists one entry per CDR3 protein. The sample lists about 67,000 distinct CDR3 sequences, less than 20% seen once, with 1.4% to 1.5% in the top ten. Sequences were obtained from naive CD8+ T cells from blood, with Jurkat cell RNA spiked in. The receptors derive from a human donor in good health. Some libraries in this study had Jurkat cell RNA spiked in. Each CDR3 is given with its conserved first and last residue. The D gene is left open where the match is weak. Not all rows give a size; the values are once, few, many and, for expanded clones, a class.

clone_size	j_call	d_call	v_call	cdr3_nt	cdr3_aa
many	TRBJ1-3	TRBD1	TRBV20-1	TGCAGTGCTGCCCCAGGGGGCGCGGATGGAAACACCATATATTTT	CSAAPGGADGNTIYF
many	TRBJ1-1	-	TRBV7-8	TGTGCCAGCAGCTTAGCGGGGGGCACCACTGAAGCTTTCTTT	CASSLAGGTTEAFF
-	TRBJ2-7	TRBD1	TRBV7-9	TGTGCCAGCAGCACCTTGCCGGGACAGGGGAACCTCTACGAGCAGTACTTC	CASSTLPGQGNLYEQYF
few	TRBJ2-4	-	TRBV12-3/TRBV12-4	TGTGCCAGCAGCCCAAGTGCCAAAAACATTCAGTACTTC	CASSPSAKNIQYF
few	TRBJ2-1	-	TRBV20-1	TGCAGTGCAAGAGGGGTAACAGGCTCCTACAATGAGCAGTTCTTC	CSARGVTGSYNEQFF
-	TRBJ2-7	-	TRBV6-1	TGTGCCAGCAGTTTACAGGAGACCTACGAGCAGTACTTC	CASSLQETYEQYF
few	TRBJ2-7	-	TRBV4-1	TGCGCCAGCAGCACACAGCCACCCTACGAGCAGTACTTC	CASSTQPPYEQYF
-	TRBJ2-1	TRBD2	TRBV11-2	TGTGCCAGCAGCCTAAGGGGTGCGGGAGGCTCCTACAATGAGCAGTTCTTC	CASSLRGAGGSYNEQFF
-	TRBJ2-3	-	TRBV9	TGTGCCAGCAGCGGGTTTGACAGCCGCGCAGATACGCAGTATTTT	CASSGFDSRADTQYF
many	TRBJ2-5	TRBD2	TRBV4-2	TGTGCCAGCAGCCAATTCCCTAGCGGGAGTCCCCAAGAGACCCAGTACTTC	CASSQFPSGSPQETQYF
-	TRBJ2-5	-	TRBV27	TGTGTCAGCTCCTCGTGGGCAGCCCAAGAGACCCAGTACTTC	CVSSSWAAQETQYF
many	TRBJ2-1	-	TRBV29-1	TGCAGCGTTGAAGGTCTTGGTCCCTCCTACAATGAGCAGTTCTTC	CSVEGLGPSYNEQFF
many	TRBJ2-7	-	TRBV10-3	TGTGCCATCATGGACAGTAATTACGAGCAGTACTTC	CAIMDSNYEQYF
many	TRBJ2-1	-	TRBV3-1	TGTGCCAGCAGCCAAGATTCCTCGTGGGAAGGGTACAATGAGCAGTTCTTC	CASSQDSSWEGYNEQFF
many	TRBJ1-1	-	TRBV27	TGTGCCAGCAGTTTGGTGCGGGGGCCGGGCACTGAAGCTTTCTTT	CASSLVRGPGTEAFF
-	TRBJ2-1	-	TRBV27	TGTGCCAGCAGTCCGTCCGCGGGAAACTCCTACAATGAGCAGTTCTTC	CASSPSAGNSYNEQFF
many	TRBJ2-1	TRBD2	TRBV2	TGTGCCAGCAGATTAGCGGGAACCCTCTACAATGAGCAGTTCTTC	CASRLAGTLYNEQFF
many	TRBJ2-1	TRBD2	TRBV10-3	TGTGCCATCAGTGAGCCGGGGACTAGCGTGTACAATGAGCAGTTCTTC	CAISEPGTSVYNEQFF
few	TRBJ2-3	TRBD2	TRBV20-1	TGCAGTGCTAGGGACTCGGCGGGAGGGTGGGCAGATACGCAGTATTTT	CSARDSAGGWADTQYF
-	TRBJ1-4	TRBD1	TRBV13	TGTGTCAGCAGCTTATTGGGCAGGGGGCTCGGTGAAAAACTGTTTTTT	CVSSLLGRGLGEKLFF
many	TRBJ2-3	-	TRBV7-6	TGTGCCAGCAGCTTAGCGCAGGGGCCCTCAGCGGCAACTAGCACAGATACGCAGTATTTT	CASSLAQGPSAATSTDTQYF
many	TRBJ1-2	-	TRBV28	TGTGCCAGCAGCCCAAGACGTGGCAGGGACGACTGGTATGGCTACACCTTC	CASSPRRGRDDWYGYTF
few	TRBJ2-1	TRBD2	TRBV12-3/TRBV12-4	TGTGCCAGCGCTAGCGGAGATGAGCAGTTCTTC	CASASGDEQFF
few	TRBJ2-7	-	TRBV7-9	TGTGCCAGCAGCTTAGTTGACGGGGTCTACGAGCAGTACTTC	CASSLVDGVYEQYF
many	TRBJ2-7	-	TRBV10-3	TGTGCCATCAGTGACCCCGGGCTCACCCCGCACGAGCAGTACTTC	CAISDPGLTPHEQYF
many	TRBJ2-3	TRBD2	TRBV5-1	TGCGCCAGCAGCCCGGTACCTCCGGGGGGTAGCACAGATACGCAGTATTTT	CASSPVPPGGSTDTQYF
many	TRBJ2-5	-	TRBV18	TGTGCCAGCTCAACGGGATTCGGGGTGGACCCCCACCAAGAGACCCAGTACTTC	CASSTGFGVDPHQETQYF
many	TRBJ2-2	-	TRBV14	TGTGCCAGCAGCCAACCTGCGAACACCGGGGAGCTGTTTTTT	CASSQPANTGELFF
many	TRBJ1-5	-	TRBV28	TGTGCCAGCAGTTTCGGACAGCCCCAGCATTTT	CASSFGQPQHF
many	TRBJ2-3	TRBD2	TRBV29-1	TGCAGCATTACGGGGGGACTAGCCAGCACAGATACGCAGTATTTT	CSITGGLASTDTQYF
many	TRBJ2-5	-	TRBV30	TGTGCCTGGAGTGAAGGGACCCAGTACTTC	CAWSEGTQYF
many	TRBJ2-5	-	TRBV7-6	TGTGCCAGCAGCTTGGGTTTGGGCGGGTACCAAGAGACCCAGTACTTC	CASSLGLGGYQETQYF
many	TRBJ2-1	TRBD2	TRBV20-1	TGCAGTGCTAGAGATATGGTTCTAGCGGGAGTTTTCGATGAGCAGTTCTTC	CSARDMVLAGVFDEQFF
many	TRBJ2-3	TRBD2	TRBV13	TGTGCCAGCAGCCGCCGGACTAGCGGTAACACAGATACGCAGTATTTT	CASSRRTSGNTDTQYF
-	TRBJ2-1	-	TRBV27	TGTGCCAGCAGTTCCGTCGTTGGCGCCTACAATGAGCAGTTCTTC	CASSSVVGAYNEQFF
many	TRBJ1-1	-	TRBV19	TGTGCCAGTAGTTGGTCTGGGGGAAACACTGAAGCTTTCTTT	CASSWSGGNTEAFF
many	TRBJ1-1	TRBD1	TRBV28	TGTGCCAGCAGTTCAGACAGGGAGATGAACACTGAAGCTTTCTTT	CASSSDREMNTEAFF
many	TRBJ2-7	TRBD2	TRBV29-1	TGCAGCGTTGAAGAGGGGACTAGCGGGGTTTTCGAGCAGTACTTC	CSVEEGTSGVFEQYF
many	TRBJ1-5	TRBD1	TRBV5-6	TGTGCCAGCAGCTTGGGGGCTACGGGACAGGGGGCCGGAACGTTTAATAATCAGCCCCAGCATTTT	CASSLGATGQGAGTFNNQPQHF
many	TRBJ2-4	-	TRBV27	TGTGCCAGCAGTTCTCAAGGGGCAGCCAAAAACATTCAGTACTTC	CASSSQGAAKNIQYF
many	TRBJ2-7	-	TRBV30	TGTGCCTGGAGTGGGCTATGGGGTTACGAGCAGTACTTC	CAWSGLWGYEQYF
many	TRBJ1-1	-	TRBV28	TGTGCCAGCAGTTTTCTCCGGGACACCACTGAAGCTTTCTTT	CASSFLRDTTEAFF
-	TRBJ2-7	-	TRBV3-2	TGTGCCAGCAGCCAAGAGAAAGCGGGAGGGCGCTGCGAGCAGTACTTC	CASSQEKAGGRCEQYF
many	TRBJ1-1	TRBD1	TRBV20-1	TGCAGTGCTTGGCGGGGGGGACAGGGCCACACTGAAGCTTTCTTT	CSAWRGGQGHTEAFF
many	TRBJ1-4	-	TRBV6-5	TGTGCCAGCAGTTACTCCCCCCGCGGATATAATGAAAAACTGTTTTTT	CASSYSPRGYNEKLFF
many	TRBJ2-2	-	TRBV18	TGTGCCAGCTCACCATTGTCGTCCGAGGATCCGAACACCGGGGAGCTGTTTTTT	CASSPLSSEDPNTGELFF
many	TRBJ2-7	-	TRBV12-3/TRBV12-4	TGTGCCAGCAGTCCGCCCCTAGGCGATCAGTACGAGCAGTACTTC	CASSPPLGDQYEQYF
many	TRBJ2-3	TRBD2	TRBV11-2	TGTGCCAGCAGCTTATGGAGCGGGAGGAGCACAGATACGCAGTATTTT	CASSLWSGRSTDTQYF
many	TRBJ2-3	TRBD2	TRBV30	TGTGCCTGGAGTGTGGGGACTAGTATGGATACGCAGTATTTT	CAWSVGTSMDTQYF
-	TRBJ2-1	TRBD2	TRBV9	TGTGCCGGCAGCCCCCCAACTAGCGCAAATGAGCAGTTCTTC	CAGSPPTSANEQFF
few	TRBJ1-6	-	TRBV12-3/TRBV12-4	TGTGCCAGCAGACCCCGGGGTGGGGCACCCCTCCACTTT	CASRPRGGAPLHF
-	TRBJ2-1	-	TRBV15	TGTGCCAGAGAGGGCGGGGAATCCTACAATGAGCAGTTCTTC	CAREGGESYNEQFF
many	TRBJ2-7	-	TRBV19	TGTGCCAGTAGTACCCAGGACAGTTCGTACTACGAGCAGTACTTC	CASSTQDSSYYEQYF
few	TRBJ2-1	TRBD1	TRBV7-2	TGTGCCATCCACCACCTTGACAGGGCCAATGAGCAGTTCTTC	CAIHHLDRANEQFF
-	TRBJ2-5	-	TRBV7-2	TGTGCCAGCAGCTTACCGGAGGTCTGGGAGACCCAGTACTTC	CASSLPEVWETQYF
many	TRBJ2-1	-	TRBV27	TGTGCCAGCAGGACACTAAGTGAAAGTGAGCAGTTCTTC	CASRTLSESEQFF